The 21 T cell receptor beta chains given below trace back to one sample, sequenced in a study of blood T cell repertoires in COVID-19. The protocol was immunoSEQ multiplex PCR, while the TCRdb copy is restricted to in-frame clones and leaves out a portion. The sample contains approximately 110,000 clones, 80% to 90% of which appear only once. The sample comprised peripheral blood. The receptors shown here come from a human donor in a cohort sampled during active COVID-19.

The J gene is TRBJ2-1, the V gene TRBV10-2; possible D gene TRBD2, 6 bases. CDR3 length equals 15 residues. V lost 3 bases to trimming and J lost 7 bases, with 16 bases between them. Germline V gives CDR1 WSHSY, CDR2 SAAADI. This CDR3 is CASSDGGGGFNEQFF. The CDR3 nucleotides read TGCGCCAGCAGTGACGGGGGAGGTGGTTTTAATGAGCAGTTCTTC.

This chain uses TRBV5-1 with TRBJ1-1, with 9 bases matching TRBD1. The CDR3 length is 14 residues. CDR1 and CDR2 (germline): SGHRS, YFSETQ. CDR3 in DNA: TGCGCAAGTTTGGACAGGGGTTCGGGGACTGAAGCTTTCTTT. Translation: CASLDRGSGTEAFF.

This rearrangement joins TRBV7-9 to TRBJ2-1; TRBD1 is a possible D gene (5 bases). Germline V gene data show CDR1 as SEHNR and CDR2 as FQNEAQ (reference sequence). Trimming stripped 7 bases from V and 5 bases from J, with 18 bases between. The CDR3 has 15 residues. The DNA for the CDR3 is TGTGCCAGCATCATTACGAAGACAGTAAACAATGAGCAGTTCTTC. This codes for CASIITKTVNNEQFF.

The gene calls are TRBV5-1 and TRBJ1-5; the match to TRBD1 covers 9 bases. There are 16 residues in the CDR3. J lost 1 base, V lost 0 bases, and 2 bases had no gene match. CDR1 is SGHRS, CDR2 YFSETQ, per germline. The CDR3 region has the DNA TGCGCCAGCAGCTTGGGGACAGGGGCAAGCAATCAGCCCCAGCATTTT. Protein product: CASSLGTGASNQPQHF.

This clone occurred many times. The V and J genes are TRBV4-2 and TRBJ2-7, with D hard to call. The V end lost 1 base, the J end lost 4 bases, and 11 bases lay between the germline ends. The CDR3 is made up of 14 amino acids. The germline CDR1 and CDR2 sequences are LGHNA and YNFKEQ. As DNA, the CDR3 is TGTGCCAGCAGCCAAGCCCTTTCCCGTTACGAGCAGTACTTC. Translation: CASSQALSRYEQYF.

The V gene is TRBV28, the J gene TRBJ1-2; TRBD1 might be the D (5 bases). Germline V gives CDR1 MDHEN, CDR2 SYDVKM. The germline V and J ends were trimmed by 10 bases and 6 bases, with 12 bases remaining between them. This CDR3 is 11 amino acids long. The CDR3 sequence is CATRALHGYTF. In nucleotides, the CDR3 is TGTGCCACCAGGGCCCTCCATGGCTACACCTTC.

The chain joins TRBV7-2 to TRBJ2-1; 11 bases match TRBD2. CDR1 and CDR2 (germline): SGHTA, FQGNSA. The CDR3 has 17 residues. Trimming took 5 bases from V and 3 from J; bases not matched to a gene: 9. CDR3 nucleotides: TGTGCCAGCAGCATAGGGGGACTAGCGGAGATCTACAATGAGCAGTTCTTC. Its translation is CASSIGGLAEIYNEQFF.

V usage is TRBV6-2 or TRBV6-3 and J usage is TRBJ2-7; D gene ambiguous. The V and J ends lost 0 bases and 2 bases respectively, with 14 bases between them. The CDR3 has 16 residues. Germline V gene sequence: CDR1 MNHEY, CDR2 SVGEGT. CDR3 protein: CASSYSYPSGAYEQYF. DNA for the CDR3: TGTGCCAGCAGTTACTCGTACCCATCCGGAGCCTACGAGCAGTACTTC.

V is TRBV5-8 and J is TRBJ1-5, with D perhaps matching TRBD1 (6 bases). The V end lost 7 bases, the J end lost 6 bases, and 20 bases lay between the germline ends. Germline V gives CDR1 SGHTS, CDR2 YDEGEE. The CDR3 has 15 amino acids. The CDR3 DNA sequence: TGTGCCAGCGCCGGAGGGGGGGTTCGGGGTCAGCCCCAGCATTTT. Translated: CASAGGGVRGQPQHF. Drawing the rest from reference TRBV5-8 and TRBJ1-5, the complete variable domain is EAGVTQSPTHLIKTRGQQATLRCSPISGHTSVYWYQQALGLGLQFLLWYDEGEERNRGNFPPRFSGRQFPNYSSELNVNALELEDSALYLCASAGGGVRGQPQHFGDGTRLSIL.

The J gene is TRBJ1-5, the V gene TRBV6-5, with D perhaps TRBD1 (5 bases). This CDR3 is 14 amino acids long. The V and J ends lost 6 bases and 10 bases respectively, with 19 bases between them. CDR1 is MNHEY, CDR2 SVGAGI, per germline. CDR3 region: CASRAGVAIFPQHF. For the CDR3, the DNA is TGTGCCAGCAGGGCGGGGGTAGCAATTTTCCCCCAGCATTTT.

V gene TRBV12-5 combines with J gene TRBJ2-7; TRBD2 aligns across 7 bases. The CDR3 is made up of 15 amino acids. Unmatched junction bases numbered 6, after V lost 2 bases and J lost 2 bases. Germline-derived CDR1 and CDR2 are LGHNT and FRNRAP. In DNA, the CDR3 is TGTGCTAGTGGTTTGTCGACGGGAGGACCCTACGAGCAGTACTTC. This encodes CASGLSTGGPYEQYF.

The V gene is TRBV6-5, the J gene TRBJ1-2, with 7 positions matching TRBD1. CDR1 and CDR2 from the germline V gene are MNHEY and SVGAGI. The ends lost 5 bases at V and 4 bases at J; junction bases unmatched: 7. This CDR3 has 14 amino acids. The CDR3: CASSTRGQLYGYTF. The CDR3 DNA is TGTGCCAGCAGTACCCGGGGACAGCTCTATGGCTACACCTTC.

The chain recombines TRBV2 with TRBJ2-1, with a weak D call TRBD2 (6 bases). This CDR3 contains 15 residues. Trimming left V 4 bases short and J 4 bases short, with 14 bases between. CDR1 is SNHLY and CDR2 is FYNNEI in the germline V gene. The CDR3 nucleotides read TGTGCCAGCAGTGCGCTGAGCGGGCTGTACAATGAGCAGTTCTTC. The encoded protein is CASSALSGLYNEQFF.

The V call is TRBV5-4, the J call TRBJ2-1; TRBD2 agrees at 12 bases. V was clipped by 3 bases and J by 7 bases; unmatched bases: 2. Germline-derived CDR1 and CDR2 are SGHNT and YYREEE (reference sequence). The CDR3 is made up of 14 amino acids. CDR3: CASSSGLAGNEQFF. The CDR3 coding sequence is TGTGCCAGCAGCTCGGGACTAGCGGGTAATGAGCAGTTCTTC. Combining the CDR3 with reference TRBV5-4 and TRBJ2-1 gives the whole variable domain ETGVTQSPTHLIKTRGQQVTLRCSSQSGHNTVSWYQQALGQGPQFIFQYYREEENGRGNFPPRFSGLQFPNYSSELNVNALELDDSALYLCASSSGLAGNEQFFGPGTRLTVL.

J is TRBJ2-1 and V is TRBV19; D unclear. The CDR3 length is 14 residues. V was clipped by 1 base and J by 5 bases, with 9 bases between them. In germline, CDR1 is LNHDA, CDR2 SQIVND (reference sequence). In DNA form, the CDR3 reads TGTGCCAGTAGTATAGGGTTAAAGCACAATGAGCAGTTCTTC. Translation: CASSIGLKHNEQFF.

This CDR3 is CASSLAGGPYEQYF. The CDR3 DNA reads TGTGCCAGCAGCTTAGCGGGAGGGCCATACGAGCAGTACTTC. The V gene is TRBV7-6, the J gene TRBJ2-7; TRBD2 agrees at 7 bases. This CDR3 contains 14 residues. Per germline, CDR1 SGHVS and CDR2 FNYEAQ. J gave up 4 bases and V 0 bases, and 3 bases lay outside the gene matches.

V usage is TRBV10-1 and J usage is TRBJ1-4; 7 bases match TRBD1. The ends lost 8 bases at V and 8 bases at J; junction bases unmatched: 17. The CDR3 spans 16 residues. CDR1 is WNHNN, CDR2 SYGVQD, per germline (reference sequence). CDR3 in amino acids: CASGRLGDRVNEKLFF. CDR3 nucleotide sequence: TGCGCCAGCGGCCGATTGGGAGACAGGGTGAACGAAAAACTGTTTTTT.

This chain connects TRBV2 to TRBJ2-3; 11 bases line up with TRBD2. Trimming took 9 bases from V and 2 from J; bases not matched to a gene: 13. CDR3 length: 17 residues. Per the germline V gene, CDR1 is SNHLY and CDR2 is FYNNEI. The CDR3 region has the DNA TGTGCCAGTGCCAGGTGGACTAGCGGGCGAAACACAGATACGCAGTATTTT. Amino acids: CASARWTSGRNTDTQYF.

The V and J genes are TRBV19 and TRBJ2-5, with TRBD2 as a possible D gene (6 bases). CDR1 is LNHDA and CDR2 is SQIVND in the germline V gene (reference sequence). The CDR3 loop spans 14 amino acids. V lost 3 bases and J lost 2, with 10 bases in between. The CDR3 DNA reads TGTGCCAGTAGTATTCGGGGGTGGCAAGAGACCCAGTACTTC. It codes for CASSIRGWQETQYF.

V gene TRBV4-1 combines with J gene TRBJ1-2; D gene unclear. CDR1 is MGHRA, CDR2 YSYEKL, per germline. V was shortened by 1 base and J by 7 bases, with 16 bases between the two germline ends. The CDR3 runs to 15 residues. CDR3 coding DNA: TGCGCCAGCAGCCAAGGGAGCGGGCGGGTAGGTGGCTACACCTTC. Its protein is CASSQGSGRVGGYTF.

The V and J genes are TRBV3-1 (or the pseudogene TRBV3-2) and TRBJ1-2; D unresolved. V shed 1 base and J shed 3 bases, with 15 bases lying between them. The germline V gene encodes CDR1 LGHDT and CDR2 YNNKEL (reference sequence). The CDR3 consists of 16 residues. This CDR3 is CASSQVHGSGDYGYTF. CDR3 DNA: TGTGCCAGCAGCCAAGTCCATGGTTCCGGGGACTATGGCTACACCTTC.